This T cell receptor beta chain was profiled in a study of T cells in Graves' hyperthyroidism and ophthalmopathy. Lactation, pregnancy, other autoimmune disease or uncontrolled infection excluded patients. This CDR3 comprises 16 residues. From germline, CDR1 is MDHEN and CDR2 SYDVKM. V shed 4 bases, J shed 4 bases, and the junction held 13 bases outside the gene matches. This clonotype was detected ten times or more. Its antigen is currently unknown. Amplified regions were TCR beta CDR3 sequences from RNA transcripts. Primed by the HTBI set, a first-round RT-PCR was run on the TCR CDR3. TCRdb re-analysed the multiplex PCR reads in MiXCR, keeping a single row per CDR3 protein. The sample has roughly 250,000 distinct CDR3 sequences, about 20% seen once. Findings of the study overall: A model built on 13 V-J features separated ophthalmopathy from stable hyperthyroidism. Before onset, ophthalmopathy was predicted by the model a median around 6.2 months earlier. Among thyroid clonotypes expanded above 0.001, most also appeared in blood.

This sequence joins TRBV28 and TRBJ2-7; 7 nucleotides agree with TRBD2. Sequenced: blood. The origin of this receptor is a young man with Graves' ophthalmopathy. CDR3 in DNA: TGTGCCAGCAGTTCCCCCCTGGGGGGAGGGCGGTACGAGCAGTACTTC. Translation: CASSSPLGGGRYEQYF. The variable domain in full, with the rest retrieved from reference TRBV28 and TRBJ2-7, is DVKVTQSSRYLVKRTGEKVFLECVQDMDHENMFWYRQDPGLGLRLIYFSYDVKMKEKGDIPEGYSVSREKKERFSLILESASTNQTSMYLCASSSPLGGGRYEQYFGPGTRLTVT.